Listed here are 8 T cell receptor beta chains from one sample, sequenced in a study of regulatory T cells in long-lasting Graves disease. CDR3 regions were amplified by Arm-PCR using iRepertoire HTBI primers to build TCR beta libraries. TCRdb independently ran MiXCR on the multiplex PCR reads; one entry per CDR3 protein. The repertoire includes approximately 690,000 distinct CDR3 sequences, about 30% of them detected once, and 40% to 50% sits in the top ten. Sample time point: persistent/refractory GD, antithyroid drugs over 5 years with positive TRAb. Following extraction of RNA from PBMCs, that RNA was used to make the TCR library. Source: peripheral blood mononuclear cells (PBMCs), taken when the disease was refractory, from a patient treated with antithyroid drugs. The receptors stem from a female donor with Graves disease.

This clonotype was picked up a small number of times. The gene calls are TRBV10-3 and TRBJ1-1; TRBD1 might be the D (5 bases). The CDR3 contains 14 residues. V was shortened by 7 bases and J by 3 bases, with 15 bases between the two germline ends. Looked up from germline, CDR1 is ENHRY and CDR2 is SYGVKD. CDR3 nucleotide sequence: TGTGCCATCACCTCAGGGTTGGGAGACACTGAAGCTTTCTTT. This codes for CAITSGLGDTEAFF.

This clonotype was picked up many times. The J gene is TRBJ1-2, the V gene TRBV28, with 9 bases that match TRBD1. CDR1 is MDHEN and CDR2 is SYDVKM in the germline V gene. V trimming: 0 bases; J trimming: 8 bases; junction bases outside the gene matches: 7. This CDR3 comprises 15 residues. The CDR3 nucleotides read TGTGCCAGCAGTTTATGGGGGACAGGGAAGGGGGGCTACACCTTC. Translation gives CASSLWGTGKGGYTF.

In this sample, this clonotype turned up a few times. The genes are TRBV12-3 or TRBV12-4 and TRBJ1-5, with 9 positions matching TRBD1. CDR3 length equals 17 residues. Trimming at V came to 4 bases and at J to 3 bases, leaving 10 bases not matched to a gene. The CDR3 region is CASSSAGTGLDNQPQHF. CDR3 nucleotides: TGTGCCAGCAGTTCAGCTGGGACAGGGTTAGACAATCAGCCCCAGCATTTT.

This clonotype came up many times. The chain links TRBV6-1 to TRBJ2-7; 7 nucleotides match TRBD1. From germline, CDR1 is MNHNS and CDR2 SASEGT. J lost 3 bases, V lost 6 bases, and 8 bases had no gene match. The CDR3 has 14 amino acids. Here the CDR3 reads CASRLRQGYYEQYF. The CDR3 DNA reads TGTGCCAGCAGGCTTCGACAGGGATACTACGAGCAGTACTTC.

The rearrangement joins TRBV14 to TRBJ2-7, with 8 bases aligning to TRBD2. V lost 4 bases, J lost 5 bases, and 7 bases stayed unmatched. This CDR3 comprises 14 residues. Germline CDR1 is SGHDN and CDR2 is FVKESK. The CDR3 nucleotides are TGTGCCAGCAGCCCGGACAGCGGGAGTAACGAGCAGTACTTC. Translated: CASSPDSGSNEQYF. The full variable domain, in which reference TRBV14 and TRBJ2-7 provide the parts outside the CDR3, is EAGVTQFPSHSVIEKGQTVTLRCDPISGHDNLYWYRRVMGKEIKFLLHFVKESKQDESGMPNNRFLAERTGGTYSTLKVQPAELEDSGVYFCASSPDSGSNEQYFGPGTRLTVT.

The chain carries TRBV25-1 and TRBJ2-7; 9 nucleotides match TRBD2. Trimming at V came to 8 bases and at J to 5 bases, leaving 7 bases not matched to a gene. This CDR3 is built from 13 residues. The germline V gene encodes CDR1 MGHDK and CDR2 SYGVNS. In nucleotides, the CDR3 is TGTGCCAGCTCCGGGACTAGCTGGGACGAGCAGTACTTC. Translated, it gives CASSGTSWDEQYF.

This clonotype was observed many times. The junction does not match germline at one end; this may be a read error. This sequence joins TRBV5-1 and TRBJ2-5; 11 bases are a match to TRBD2. The CDR3 contains 15 residues. Germline V gene data show CDR1 as SGHRS and CDR2 as YFSETQ. The CDR3 region is CASSLGTSGQETQYF. The DNA for the CDR3 is TGTGCCAGCAGCTTAGGGACTAGCGGCCAAGAGACCCAGTACTTC. Filled out from reference TRBV5-1 and TRBJ2-5, the complete variable domain reads KAGVTQTPRYLIKTRGQQVTLSCSPISGHRSVSWYQQTPGQGLQFLFEYFSETQRNKGNFPGRFSGRQFSNSRSEMNVSTLELGDSALYLCASSLGTSGQETQYFGPGTRLLVL.

There are a few counts of this clonotype. The genes are TRBV12-3 or TRBV12-4 and TRBJ1-5; 8 bases agree with TRBD1. The J segment lost 5 bases and the V segment lost 6 bases, leaving 15 bases of the junction unmatched. The CDR3 consists of 17 residues. The CDR3 region is CASSQINRDRGDQPQHF. CDR3 in DNA: TGTGCCAGCAGCCAAATAAACCGAGACAGGGGAGATCAGCCCCAGCATTTT.